The 21 T cell receptor beta chains below come from one sample, sequenced in a study of blood T cells in healthy people across ages. A second PCR, run for roughly 7 to 12 cycles, used a sample-barcoded 5' primer plus a J-beta primer mix. TCRdb independently ran MiXCR on the 5' RACE reads; one entry per CDR3 protein. Of roughly 1.5 million distinct CDR3 sequences in the sample, roughly two fifths were seen once. Sequences were obtained from blood. These receptors all come from a woman in her late teens or twenties in good health.

In nucleotides, the CDR3 is TGTGCCAGCAGTGCGTACTACACTAGCACAGATACGCAGTATTTT. Its translation: CASSAYYTSTDTQYF. The rearrangement uses TRBV25-1 and TRBJ2-3, with no clear D. Germline V gene data show CDR1 as MGHDK and CDR2 as SYGVNS. With 4 bases removed from V and 0 bases from J, the gap between germline ends came to 11 bases. This CDR3 spans 15 amino acids.

The chain employs TRBV4-3 and TRBJ2-3; 11 nucleotides match TRBD2. J gave up 4 bases and V 1 base, and 10 bases lay outside the gene matches. Germline values: CDR1 LGHNA, CDR2 YSLEER. This CDR3 is built from 18 residues. The CDR3 is CASSQVYVAGGSPDTQYF. The CDR3 region has the DNA TGCGCCAGCAGCCAAGTTTACGTAGCGGGAGGGTCTCCAGATACGCAGTATTTT.

This chain uses TRBV7-9 with TRBJ1-4, with unresolved D. Germline CDR1 SEHNR, CDR2 FQNEAQ (reference sequence). Trimming shortened V by 5 bases and J by 5 bases, and 24 bases separated the two germline ends. The CDR3 is made up of 18 amino acids. CDR3 sequence reads: CASSPGRAQVLLNEKLFF. The CDR3, as DNA: TGTGCCAGCAGCCCCGGACGCGCGCAAGTCCTCCTAAATGAAAAACTGTTTTTT.

As regards this clonotype: A much larger clone lies one base from this, so it may be a read error. This rearrangement joins TRBV27 to TRBJ1-5; D might be TRBD1 (6 bases). Germline V lookup: CDR1 MNHEY, CDR2 SMNVEV (reference sequence). There are 14 residues in the CDR3. Trimming left V 5 bases short and J 1 base short, with 9 bases between. DNA of the CDR3: TGTGCCAGCAGTATCGGGACAAGCAATCAGCCCCAGCATTTT. Translated, it gives CASSIGTSNQPQHF.

This clonotype was seen only a few times. The chain combines TRBV2 with TRBJ1-5; perhaps TRBD1 as D (6 bases). V was pared by 4 bases and J by 0 bases, with 16 bases between. The CDR3 totals 17 residues. Looked up from germline, CDR1 is SNHLY and CDR2 is FYNNEI. CDR3 bases: TGTGCCAGCAGTGGGGGGCAGGGGCGGTATAGCAATCAGCCCCAGCATTTT. Translating it yields CASSGGQGRYSNQPQHF. Full variable domain (remainder filled in from reference TRBV2 and TRBJ1-5): EPEVTQTPSHQVTQMGQEVILRCVPISNHLYFYWYRQILGQKVEFLVSFYNNEISEKSEIFDDQFSVERPDGSNFTLKIRSTKLEDSAMYFCASSGGQGRYSNQPQHFGDGTRLSIL.

The J gene is TRBJ2-7, the V gene TRBV20-1; D not resolved. Germline loops: CDR1 DFQATT, CDR2 SNEGSKA (reference sequence). This CDR3 has 14 residues. V lost 8 bases, J lost 0 bases, and 17 bases lay in between. The CDR3 here is CSTQVGSYSYEQYF. The CDR3 nucleotides are TGCAGTACCCAGGTGGGGTCCTACTCCTACGAGCAGTACTTC.

The chain uses TRBV20-1 and TRBJ2-5; 9 bases map to TRBD2. V was clipped by 5 bases and J by 5 bases; unmatched bases: 3. Germline CDR1 and CDR2: DFQATT and SNEGSKA (reference sequence). The CDR3 runs 12 residues. CDR3 sequence: CSAAGGLETQYF. The CDR3 DNA follows: TGCAGTGCTGCGGGGGGGCTGGAGACCCAGTACTTC.

As DNA, the CDR3 is TGTGCCAGCAGCGCAAACTACAGACTAGCGCACACAGATACGCAGTATTTT. Translated, it gives CASSANYRLAHTDTQYF. The chain couples TRBV9 to TRBJ2-3, with 8 bases identical to TRBD2. The germline V gene has CDR1 SGDLS and CDR2 YYNGEE. The J segment lost 2 bases and the V segment lost 3 bases, leaving 11 bases of the junction unmatched. The CDR3 is made up of 17 amino acids.

V is TRBV29-1 and J is TRBJ1-4; D not certain. The CDR3 has 15 residues. V dropped 1 base and J dropped 0 bases, with 9 bases sitting between them. Germline CDR1 reads SQVTM; CDR2 reads ANQGSEA. DNA of the CDR3: TGCAGCGTTGAAGGGGAGGATGCAACTAATGAAAAACTGTTTTTT. This translates into CSVEGEDATNEKLFF.

The chain joins TRBV20-1 to TRBJ2-1, with 10 bases identical to TRBD2. V was pared by 0 bases and J by 8 bases, with 4 bases of the junction left unmatched. Germline CDR1 is DFQATT and CDR2 is SNEGSKA (reference sequence). This CDR3 has 14 residues. In DNA, the CDR3 is TGCAGTGCTAGAGACGCTAGCGGGAGATATGAGCAGTTCTTC. Amino acid sequence: CSARDASGRYEQFF.

Ten or more counts support this clonotype. V gene TRBV27 combines with J gene TRBJ2-3; TRBD2 agrees at 11 bases. CDR3 length: 15 amino acids. In germline, CDR1 is MNHEY, CDR2 SMNVEV (reference sequence). Losses at the gene ends were 5 bases for V and 2 bases for J; bases not matched to a gene: 3. DNA of the CDR3: TGTGCCAGCAGTACGACTAGCGGGGCCACAGATACGCAGTATTTT. Encoded protein: CASSTTSGATDTQYF.

The chain has TRBV5-1 and TRBJ2-1; 7 bases agree with TRBD1. CDR1 is SGHRS and CDR2 is YFSETQ in the germline V gene. V shed 4 bases, J shed 4 bases, and the junction held 5 bases outside the gene matches. The CDR3 has 14 amino acids. CDR3 region: CASSGTDQYNEQFF. CDR3 bases: TGCGCCAGCAGCGGGACAGACCAATACAATGAGCAGTTCTTC.

The chain carries TRBV14 and TRBJ2-1; TRBD2 is a possible D gene (6 bases). CDR1 is SGHDN, CDR2 FVKESK, per germline. V lost 6 bases, J lost 2 bases, and 17 bases lay in between. The CDR3 totals 16 residues. The DNA of the CDR3 is TGTGCCAGCAGAAAAACCGGGACGGGGGCCTACAATGAGCAGTTCTTC. Protein: CASRKTGTGAYNEQFF.

This clonotype was recorded at least ten times. This could be a read error, since a much larger clone is one nucleotide away. The rearrangement uses TRBV7-2 and TRBJ2-7, with TRBD1 matching 9 bases. This CDR3 spans 14 amino acids. Unmatched junction bases numbered 6, after V lost 5 bases and J lost 4 bases. The V gene's germline CDR1 is SGHTA and CDR2 FQGNSA. CDR3 amino acids: CASSADRGFYEQYF. CDR3 DNA: TGTGCCAGCAGCGCTGACAGGGGGTTTTACGAGCAGTACTTC.

This clonotype was found a few times. V usage is TRBV24-1 and J usage is TRBJ2-3, with D unresolved. The germline V gene has CDR1 KGHDR and CDR2 SFDVKD. V was cut by 0 bases and J by 5 bases, with 8 bases left in between. The length of the CDR3 is 14 residues. CDR3 residues: CATSDLGRRDTQYF. The CDR3 DNA reads TGTGCCACCAGTGATTTGGGCCGCAGAGATACGCAGTATTTT.

The chain links TRBV20-1 to TRBJ2-5; 10 positions agree with TRBD2. The V and J ends lost 7 bases and 1 base, in that order; junction bases with no gene match: 12. CDR3 length: 16 amino acids. Germline assignment: CDR1 DFQATT and CDR2 SNEGSKA (reference sequence). The CDR3 region has the DNA TGCAGTGTCCGGGAGGTAGCGGGGGGACTCCAAGAGACCCAGTACTTC. Translated, it gives CSVREVAGGLQETQYF.

The chain uses TRBV20-1 and TRBJ2-5; 7 nucleotides align to TRBD2. The CDR3 has 15 amino acids. Per the germline V gene, CDR1 is DFQATT and CDR2 is SNEGSKA (reference sequence). Germline trimming cut 1 base from V and 11 bases from J; bases unmatched to any gene: 16. CDR3: CSARVRGRSVNEQYF. The CDR3 DNA is TGCAGTGCTAGAGTGCGGGGGAGGTCGGTCAATGAGCAGTACTTC.

This clonotype was recorded many times. This chain joins TRBV7-2 and TRBJ2-3; D is ambiguous. Per the germline V gene, CDR1 is SGHTA and CDR2 is FQGNSA. The ends were cut back, 3 bases at V and 0 bases at J, with 10 bases in the middle. The CDR3 spans 15 residues. The CDR3 bases are TGTGCCAGCAGCTTCCGACTGGCTAGCACAGATACGCAGTATTTT. Encoded protein: CASSFRLASTDTQYF.

This clonotype was counted a few times. This chain joins TRBV2 and TRBJ2-7; TRBD1 aligns across 7 bases. The J segment lost 1 base and the V segment lost 5 bases, leaving 14 bases of the junction unmatched. In germline, CDR1 is SNHLY, CDR2 FYNNEI. The CDR3 covers 17 residues. The CDR3 sequence: CASSLIFRDSLSYEQYF. The CDR3 bases are TGTGCCAGCAGTCTTATCTTCCGGGACAGCCTTTCCTACGAGCAGTACTTC.

For the CDR3, the DNA is TGTGCCATCAGTGATCCAGGGTGGAACACTGAAGCTTTCTTT. Translation: CAISDPGWNTEAFF. The J gene is TRBJ1-1, the V gene TRBV10-3; perhaps TRBD1 as D (5 bases). Trimming removed 3 bases from V and 1 base from J, with 9 bases in between. The CDR3 sequence is 14 residues long. CDR1 ENHRY and CDR2 SYGVKD come from the germline V gene.

This clonotype was counted only a few times. The chain couples TRBV7-2 to TRBJ2-1, with 14 bases identical to TRBD2. Germline-derived CDR1 and CDR2 are SGHTA and FQGNSA. The CDR3 has 20 amino acids. With 5 bases clipped from V and 2 bases from J, the junction kept 14 bases outside the gene matches. CDR3 nucleotides: TGTGCCAGCAGCCTAACCTTCAGGACTAGCGGGAGGTCCCCCTACAATGAGCAGTTCTTC. Encoded protein: CASSLTFRTSGRSPYNEQFF.